These 21 T cell receptor beta chains were all obtained from the same sample, sequenced in a study of vaccination effects on CD4 cells after COVID-19. Sequencing in the ViraFEST assay came after antigen-specific CD4+ T cells had been expanded with viral peptide pools, which were used to stimulate PBMC. The culture ran for roughly 10 days before CD4+ T cells were isolated. Here immunoSEQ multiplex PCR was the method, and the copy in TCRdb shows in-frame clones only, minus some. This repertoire shows approximately 54,000 clones, roughly 80% found once; its top ten account for roughly 2.2%. These TCRs are of unknown antigen specificity. Sample: CD4+ T cells from PBMCs cultured with HCoV-229E spike peptides, taken before COVID-19 vaccination. These receptors all come from a human donor who received a COVID-19 vaccine.

The CDR3 region is CASGGKGRYEQYV. In nucleotides, the CDR3 is TGTGCCAGCGGGGGAAAGGGGCGGTACGAGCAGTACGTC. The rearrangement uses TRBV6-5 and TRBJ2-7, with D perhaps TRBD1 or TRBD2 (5 bases each). V dropped 8 bases and J dropped 4 bases, with 15 bases sitting between them. Germline V CDR1 and CDR2: MNHEY, SVGAGI. The CDR3 sequence is 13 residues long.

J is TRBJ2-5 and V is TRBV4-3; 9 bases map to TRBD1. Germline V CDR1 and CDR2: LGHNA, YSLEER. The CDR3 totals 16 residues. After removal of 2 bases from V and 7 bases from J, the junction contained 11 bases not matched to a gene. The CDR3 spells CASSQKGGAGQGTQYF. Here the CDR3 DNA reads TGCGCCAGCAGCCAAAAAGGGGGGGCGGGACAGGGGACCCAGTACTTC.

This chain joins TRBV5-3 and TRBJ1-1, with TRBD1 as a possible D gene (5 bases). TRBV5-3 has ORF status, its function being uncertain. The CDR3 length is 16 residues. The germline V and J ends were trimmed by 1 base and 0 bases, with 13 bases remaining between them. CDR3 coding DNA: TGTGCCAGAAGCTTGACAGGACGTAAGATGAACACTGAAGCTTTCTTT. Its translation is CARSLTGRKMNTEAFF.

This clone has only one observation. This chain joins TRBV6-2 or TRBV6-3 and TRBJ2-7; D is ambiguous. Germline CDR1 reads MNHEY; CDR2 reads SVGEGT. Trimming pared 4 bases from V and 6 bases from J, leaving 7 bases between. This CDR3 is built from 11 residues. In DNA form, the CDR3 reads TGTGCCAGCAGTTTGGGATCCGAGCAGTACGTC. This translates into CASSLGSEQYV.

This rearrangement joins TRBV27 to TRBJ2-2; D unresolved. This CDR3 contains 16 residues. Germline CDR1 reads MNHEY; CDR2 reads SMNVEV (reference sequence). With 1 base removed from V and 3 bases from J, the gap between germline ends came to 12 bases. The CDR3 sequence is CASSLFSQVDTGELFF. CDR3 sequence (DNA): TGTGCCAGCAGTTTATTTTCTCAGGTAGACACCGGGGAGCTGTTTTTT.

This rearrangement joins TRBV29-1 to TRBJ2-2, with D possibly TRBD2 on 6 matching bases. CDR1 and CDR2 from the germline V gene are SQVTM and ANQGSEA. V was clipped by 6 bases and J by 6 bases, with 17 bases between them. The CDR3 has 14 amino acids. The CDR3 loop is CSVKGWGVAGELFF. The CDR3 nucleotides are TGCAGCGTGAAGGGATGGGGGGTGGCCGGGGAGCTGTTTTTT.

This clone appeared a few times. J is TRBJ1-2 and V is TRBV7-2; the match to TRBD1 covers 8 bases. The CDR3 runs 16 residues. Germline V gives CDR1 SGHTA, CDR2 FQGNSA. Unmatched junction bases numbered 5, after V lost 1 base and J lost 1 base. Written as DNA, the CDR3 is TGTGCCAGCAGCTTAGTACAAGGACAGGGTAACTATGGCTACACCTTC. Protein product: CASSLVQGQGNYGYTF.

J is TRBJ2-3 and V is TRBV5-1; TRBD2 agrees at 7 bases. After removal of 1 base from V and 0 bases from J, the junction contained 5 bases not matched to a gene. The CDR3 consists of 16 residues. The V gene's germline CDR1 is SGHRS and CDR2 YFSETQ. CDR3 in amino acids: CASSLTGGTSTDTQYF. The CDR3 DNA follows: TGCGCCAGCAGCTTGACCGGGGGGACTAGCACAGATACGCAGTATTTT. The whole variable domain, remainder taken from reference TRBV5-1 and TRBJ2-3, is KAGVTQTPRYLIKTRGQQVTLSCSPISGHRSVSWYQQTPGQGLQFLFEYFSETQRNKGNFPGRFSGRQFSNSRSEMNVSTLELGDSALYLCASSLTGGTSTDTQYFGPGTRLTVL.

The chain combines TRBV6-4 with TRBJ2-7; the D gene is possibly TRBD2 (5 bases). V was trimmed by 6 bases and J by 5 bases, leaving 17 bases between them. This CDR3 is built from 14 residues. From germline, CDR1 is MRHNA and CDR2 SNTAGT. The CDR3: CASRSTPARDEQYV. CDR3 DNA sequence: TGTGCCAGCAGGTCGACCCCAGCGCGGGACGAGCAGTACGTC.

This clone appeared a few times. The chain recombines TRBV5-4 with TRBJ2-2, with 14 nucleotides matching TRBD2. CDR3 length equals 17 residues. Germline V CDR1 and CDR2: SGHNT, YYREEE (reference sequence). V trimming: 4 bases; J trimming: 2 bases; junction bases outside the gene matches: 4. The CDR3 DNA reads TGTGCCAGCAGCCCGGGACTAGCGGGGGCCAACACCGGGGAGCTGTTTTTT. Translation gives CASSPGLAGANTGELFF.

V is TRBV10-2 and J is TRBJ1-5; D call uncertain. The V gene's germline CDR1 is WSHSY and CDR2 SAAADI. The CDR3 totals 13 residues. V lost 7 bases to trimming and J lost 4 bases, with 11 bases between them. CDR3 DNA sequence: TGCGCCAGCATTGCGACGGTGAATCAGCCCCAGCATTTT. It encodes CASIATVNQPQHF.

The chain recombines TRBV5-1 with TRBJ2-5, with 7 bases fitting TRBD1. V shed 0 bases, J shed 3 bases, and the junction held 5 bases outside the gene matches. CDR1 is SGHRS and CDR2 is YFSETQ in the germline V gene. This CDR3 has 15 residues. The CDR3 sequence: CASSLARQGEETQYF. The CDR3 bases are TGCGCCAGCAGCTTGGCTAGACAGGGAGAAGAGACCCAGTACTTC.

The chain combines TRBV3-1 (or the pseudogene TRBV3-2) with TRBJ1-5, with D possibly TRBD1 on 6 matching bases. The CDR3 has 14 residues. The V gene's germline CDR1 is LGHDT and CDR2 YNNKEL (reference sequence). V shed 6 bases and J shed 1 base, with 10 bases lying between them. The CDR3 bases are TGTGCCAGCAGTTATCAGGGGAGCAATCAGCCCCAGCATTTT. It encodes CASSYQGSNQPQHF.

The chain carries TRBV19 and TRBJ2-2; D is uncertain. The germline V and J ends were trimmed by 1 base and 10 bases, with 7 bases remaining between them. The CDR3 has 12 amino acids. Per germline, CDR1 LNHDA and CDR2 SQIVND (reference sequence). The CDR3 loop reads CASSIGEQELFF. Written as DNA, the CDR3 is TGTGCCAGTAGTATAGGGGAACAGGAGCTGTTTTTT.

The chain employs TRBV5-1 and TRBJ2-5, with D uncertain. V was shortened by 2 bases and J by 5 bases, with 7 bases between the two germline ends. Germline CDR1 SGHRS, CDR2 YFSETQ. The length of the CDR3 is 12 residues. As DNA, the CDR3 is TGCGCCAGCAGCTTCCCCGGGGAGACCCAGTACTTC. It translates to CASSFPGETQYF.

This clone was counted a single time. The J gene is TRBJ1-3, the V gene TRBV4-1; the D gene is possibly TRBD1 (5 bases). The CDR3 contains 15 residues. The V gene lost 8 bases and the J gene lost 0 bases, with 14 bases spanning the gap. Per the germline V gene, CDR1 is MGHRA and CDR2 is YSYEKL. CDR3 nucleotide sequence: TGCGCCAGCGCGAATCGGGGGGGCTCTGGAAACACCATATATTTT. Encoded protein: CASANRGGSGNTIYF.

This chain links TRBV18 with TRBJ1-4, with D hard to call. Germline CDR1 is KGHSH and CDR2 is LQKENI. The CDR3 totals 16 residues. V was shortened by 3 bases and J by 4 bases, with 15 bases between the two germline ends. The CDR3 DNA reads TGTGCCAGCTCACCTTTGGGAACACCACGTAATGAAAAACTGTTTTTT. Amino acid sequence: CASSPLGTPRNEKLFF.

The chain combines TRBV10-3 with TRBJ1-1; 7 bases agree with TRBD1. Per germline, CDR1 ENHRY and CDR2 SYGVKD. The CDR3 contains 13 residues. With V trimmed by 4 bases and J by 7 bases, 6 bases remained unmatched. CDR3 coding DNA: TGTGCCATCAGTGGTTTGGGACAGCGTGAAGCTTTCTTT. Translated: CAISGLGQREAFF.

The chain carries TRBV5-1 and TRBJ2-1; 7 bases are a match to TRBD1. The CDR3 consists of 13 residues. Trimming at V came to 3 bases and at J to 3 bases, leaving 0 bases not matched to a gene. Germline V gene lookup returns CDR1 SGHRS and CDR2 YFSETQ. Here the CDR3 DNA reads TGCGCCAGCAGCTCAGGGGGCTACAATGAGCAGTTCTTC. As protein: CASSSGGYNEQFF. The full variable domain, in which reference TRBV5-1 and TRBJ2-1 provide the parts outside the CDR3, is KAGVTQTPRYLIKTRGQQVTLSCSPISGHRSVSWYQQTPGQGLQFLFEYFSETQRNKGNFPGRFSGRQFSNSRSEMNVSTLELGDSALYLCASSSGGYNEQFFGPGTRLTVL.

The chain employs TRBV25-1 and TRBJ1-1, with TRBD1 as a possible D gene (5 bases). Trimming took 4 bases from V and 6 from J, leaving 15 bases between them. Germline V CDR1 and CDR2: MGHDK, SYGVNS. This CDR3 has 14 amino acids. The CDR3 is CASSATDSVSEAFF. In DNA, the CDR3 is TGTGCCAGCAGTGCGACCGACAGCGTTTCTGAAGCTTTCTTT.

This clone is a singleton in its sample. The rearrangement links TRBV19 to TRBJ2-6; a possible D gene is TRBD2 (6 bases). CDR3 size: 15 residues. Germline CDR1 LNHDA, CDR2 SQIVND (reference sequence). V dropped 4 bases and J dropped 1 base, with 8 bases sitting between them. CDR3 in amino acids: CASSTGVSGANVLTF. The CDR3 bases are TGTGCCAGTAGTACGGGGGTGTCTGGGGCCAACGTCCTGACTTTC.